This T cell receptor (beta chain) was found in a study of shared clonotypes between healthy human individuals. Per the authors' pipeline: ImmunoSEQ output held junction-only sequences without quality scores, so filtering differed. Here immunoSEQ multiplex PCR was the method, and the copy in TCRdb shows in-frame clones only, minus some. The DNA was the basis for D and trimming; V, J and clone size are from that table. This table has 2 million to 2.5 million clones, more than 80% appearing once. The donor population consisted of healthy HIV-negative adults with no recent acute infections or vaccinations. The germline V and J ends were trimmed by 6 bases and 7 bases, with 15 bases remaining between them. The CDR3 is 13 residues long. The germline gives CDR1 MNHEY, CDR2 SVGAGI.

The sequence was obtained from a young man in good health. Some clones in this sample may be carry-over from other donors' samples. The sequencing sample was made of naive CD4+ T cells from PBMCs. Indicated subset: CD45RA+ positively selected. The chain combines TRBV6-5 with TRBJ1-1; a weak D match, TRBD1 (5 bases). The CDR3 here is CASRYTGTDEAFF. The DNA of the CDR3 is TGTGCCAGCAGGTACACAGGTACGGATGAAGCTTTCTTT.